Presented here are 13 T cell receptor beta chains from one specimen sequenced in a study of regulatory T cells in long-lasting Graves disease. Time point in this sample: newly diagnosed GD, antithyroid drugs for less than 3 months. PBMCs provided the RNA from which the TCR library was made. Investigators prepared the TCR beta libraries by applying iRepertoire HTBI primers and Arm-PCR of CDR3 regions. Each CDR3 protein is one row after TCRdb ran MiXCR on the multiplex PCR reads. The sample holds some 400,000 distinct CDR3 sequences; 14% to 15% are singletons and the top ten take approximately 15%. These data were also filed under a second study, of T cells in Graves' hyperthyroidism and ophthalmopathy.

This specimen consisted of peripheral blood mononuclear cells (PBMCs), obtained at new diagnosis, from a patient treated with antithyroid drugs. The receptor set was obtained from a woman aged 25 to 39 with Graves disease.

In the case of this clonotype: This may be a read error: a much more frequent sequence differs by one nucleotide. The V gene is TRBV27, the J gene TRBJ2-7; tentative D call: TRBD1 (5 bases). The CDR3 is 15 amino acids. From germline, CDR1 is MNHEY and CDR2 SMNVEV (reference sequence). The CDR3 reads CASNLNWSGLYEQYF. CDR3 nucleotide sequence: TGTGCCAGCAATTTAAATTGGTCAGGGCTCTACGAGCAGTACTTC.

This clonotype was observed once. The V and J genes are TRBV20-1 and TRBJ2-2, with D possibly being TRBD2 (5 bases). Germline loops: CDR1 DFQATT, CDR2 SNEGSKA (reference sequence). The CDR3 contains 15 residues. The V end was cut by 5 bases, the J end by 5 bases, with 18 bases between. In DNA, the CDR3 is TGCAGTGCTTCTACGGGAAGGCCTTGGACCGGGGAGCTGTTTTTT. Protein product: CSASTGRPWTGELFF.

This clonotype was seen repeatedly, ten times or more. The chain recombines TRBV18 with TRBJ1-4; no definite D call. In germline, CDR1 is KGHSH, CDR2 LQKENI. The CDR3 consists of 13 residues. The V end lost 3 bases, the J end lost 6 bases, and 8 bases lay between the germline ends. CDR3: CASSPTYDEKLFF. CDR3 DNA: TGTGCCAGCTCACCCACATATGATGAAAAACTGTTTTTT.

This clonotype was seen more than once but under ten times. The rearrangement links TRBV6-5 to TRBJ1-3; 7 bases match TRBD1. CDR1 and CDR2 (germline): MNHEY, SVGAGI. The CDR3 has 16 amino acids. J lost 4 bases, V lost 0 bases, and 6 bases had no gene match. The CDR3: CASSYSNRGTGNTIYF. CDR3 nucleotide sequence: TGTGCCAGCAGTTACTCGAACAGGGGTACGGGAAACACCATATATTTT.

This clonotype was counted a few times. The rearrangement links TRBV19 to TRBJ2-1, with 10 nucleotides matching TRBD2. Germline-derived CDR1 and CDR2 are LNHDA and SQIVND (reference sequence). V lost 1 base to trimming and J lost 7 bases; unmatched junction nucleotides: 4. The CDR3 length is 15 residues. CDR3 sequence reads: CASSIGSGRRNEQFF. In DNA, the CDR3 is TGTGCCAGTAGTATAGGTAGCGGGAGGAGGAATGAGCAGTTCTTC.

As to this clonotype: One base away lies a much larger clone, so this may be a sequencing read error. J is TRBJ2-7 and V is TRBV2, with D possibly TRBD2 on 9 matching bases. The germline gives CDR1 SNHLY, CDR2 FYNNEI. V lost 2 bases and J 2 bases, leaving 13 bases between the germline ends. The CDR3 length is 15 residues. The CDR3 reads CASSELAGQAYEQYF. The CDR3 DNA sequence: TGTGCCAGCAGTGAACTAGCGGGACAGGCCTACGAGCAGTACTTC.

This clonotype was counted at least ten times. In nucleotides, the CDR3 is TGTGCCAGCAGCCTCGGTATTGGCTACACCTTC. It yields the protein CASSLGIGYTF. J is TRBJ1-2 and V is TRBV5-6; no reliable D call. The CDR3 sequence is 11 residues long. V was cut by 4 bases and J by 7 bases, with 8 bases left in between. Germline V gene sequence: CDR1 SGHDT, CDR2 YYEEEE.

In this sample, this clonotype turned up many times. The J gene is TRBJ2-7, the V gene TRBV28; TRBD1 aligns across 8 bases. CDR3 length equals 14 residues. Germline assignment: CDR1 MDHEN and CDR2 SYDVKM. The junction had 5 bases not matched to a gene; V was cut back by 4 bases and J by 3 bases. The CDR3 protein is CASSSRTGNYEQYF. In DNA, the CDR3 is TGTGCCAGCAGTTCGCGGACAGGGAACTACGAGCAGTACTTC.

This clonotype came up many times. The V and J genes are TRBV12-3 or TRBV12-4 and TRBJ1-1; no clear D gene. There are 15 residues in the CDR3. The ends were cut back, 2 bases at V and 7 bases at J, with 17 bases in the middle. The CDR3 spells CASSLRASQRGEAFF. CDR3 nucleotide sequence: TGTGCCAGCAGTTTACGAGCGAGCCAACGAGGTGAAGCTTTCTTT.

Points on this clonotype: This may be a read error, as it is one base from a much larger clone. The V gene is TRBV18, the J gene TRBJ1-2; possible D gene TRBD1, 6 bases. Germline assignment: CDR1 KGHSH and CDR2 LQKENI. The CDR3 covers 12 residues. Here the CDR3 reads CVSSPDSYGYTF. CDR3 bases: TGTGTCAGCTCACCGGACAGCTATGGCTACACCTTC.

This clonotype was recorded many times. This chain connects TRBV30 to TRBJ2-1; D might be TRBD1 (6 bases). The V end lost 3 bases, the J end lost 6 bases, and 15 bases lay between the germline ends. Germline V gives CDR1 GTSNPN, CDR2 SVGIG (reference sequence). The CDR3 is made up of 14 amino acids. The CDR3 DNA sequence: TGTGCCTGGAGGCTGATGGACAGACGCAATGAGCAGTTCTTC. Its translation: CAWRLMDRRNEQFF. The full variable domain, rest sourced from reference TRBV30 and TRBJ2-1, is SQTIHQWPATLVQPVGSPLSLECTVEGTSNPNLYWYRQAAGRGLQLLFYSVGIGQISSEVPQNLSASRPQDRQFILSSKKLLLSDSGFYLCAWRLMDRRNEQFFGPGTRLTVL.

In its sample, this clonotype was seen many times. This chain connects TRBV20-1 to TRBJ2-1; TRBD2 matches at 8 bases. The CDR3 spans 12 residues. The J segment lost 8 bases and the V segment lost 5 bases, leaving 5 bases of the junction unmatched. Germline lookup yields CDR1 DFQATT and CDR2 SNEGSKA (reference sequence). The CDR3 DNA follows: TGCAGTGCTTCGCCGGGACTAGATGAGCAGTTCTTC. This sequence encodes CSASPGLDEQFF.

Many counts were recorded for this clonotype. This rearrangement joins TRBV20-1 to TRBJ2-1, with 7 bases aligning to TRBD2. The CDR3 has 18 amino acids. CDR1 is DFQATT and CDR2 is SNEGSKA in the germline V gene (reference sequence). V lost 5 bases to trimming and J lost 2 bases; unmatched junction nucleotides: 18. The CDR3 nucleotides read TGCAGTGCTCCCGTGTCGGCGGGAGACCACTACCCCTACAATGAGCAGTTCTTC. This codes for CSAPVSAGDHYPYNEQFF.